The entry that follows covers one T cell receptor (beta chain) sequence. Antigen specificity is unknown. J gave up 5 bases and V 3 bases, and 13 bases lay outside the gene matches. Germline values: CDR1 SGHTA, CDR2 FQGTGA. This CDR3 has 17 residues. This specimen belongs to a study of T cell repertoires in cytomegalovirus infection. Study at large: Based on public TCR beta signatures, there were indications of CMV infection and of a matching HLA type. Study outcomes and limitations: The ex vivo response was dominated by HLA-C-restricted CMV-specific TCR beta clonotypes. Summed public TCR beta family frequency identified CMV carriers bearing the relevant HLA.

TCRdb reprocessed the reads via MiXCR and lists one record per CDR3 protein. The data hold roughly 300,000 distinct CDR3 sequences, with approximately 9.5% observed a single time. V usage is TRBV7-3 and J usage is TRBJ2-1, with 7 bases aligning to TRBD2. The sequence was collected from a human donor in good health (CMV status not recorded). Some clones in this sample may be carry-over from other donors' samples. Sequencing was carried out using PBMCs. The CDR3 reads CASSLMPPAGNDNEQFF. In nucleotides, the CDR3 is TGTGCCAGCAGCTTGATGCCCCCAGCGGGGAACGACAATGAGCAGTTCTTC.